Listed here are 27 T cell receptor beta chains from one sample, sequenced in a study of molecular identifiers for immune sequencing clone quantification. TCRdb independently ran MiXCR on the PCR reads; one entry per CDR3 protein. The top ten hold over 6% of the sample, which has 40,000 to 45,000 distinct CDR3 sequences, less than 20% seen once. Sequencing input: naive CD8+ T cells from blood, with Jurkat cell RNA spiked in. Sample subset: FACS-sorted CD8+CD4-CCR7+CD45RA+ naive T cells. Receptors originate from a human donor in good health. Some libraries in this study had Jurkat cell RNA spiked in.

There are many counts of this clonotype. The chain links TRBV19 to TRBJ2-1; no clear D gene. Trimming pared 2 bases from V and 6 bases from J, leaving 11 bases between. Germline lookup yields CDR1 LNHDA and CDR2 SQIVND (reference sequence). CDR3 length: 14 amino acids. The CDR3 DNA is TGTGCCAGTAGTATATTTGGTGGGGTCAATGAGCAGTTCTTC. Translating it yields CASSIFGGVNEQFF.

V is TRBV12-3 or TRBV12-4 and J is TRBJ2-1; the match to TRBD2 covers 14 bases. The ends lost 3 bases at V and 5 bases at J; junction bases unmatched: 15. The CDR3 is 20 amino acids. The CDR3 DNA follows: TGTGCCAGCAGTTTCGGCAGGGTGAGGGGACTAGCGGGAGAGAACAATGAGCAGTTCTTC. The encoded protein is CASSFGRVRGLAGENNEQFF.

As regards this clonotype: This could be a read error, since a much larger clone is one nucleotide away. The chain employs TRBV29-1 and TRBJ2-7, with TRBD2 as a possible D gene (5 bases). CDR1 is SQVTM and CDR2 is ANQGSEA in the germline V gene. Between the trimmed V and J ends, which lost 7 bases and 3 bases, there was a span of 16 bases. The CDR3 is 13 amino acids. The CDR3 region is CSAKGGWNYEQYF. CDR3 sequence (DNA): TGCAGCGCGAAGGGCGGGTGGAACTACGAGCAGTACTTC.

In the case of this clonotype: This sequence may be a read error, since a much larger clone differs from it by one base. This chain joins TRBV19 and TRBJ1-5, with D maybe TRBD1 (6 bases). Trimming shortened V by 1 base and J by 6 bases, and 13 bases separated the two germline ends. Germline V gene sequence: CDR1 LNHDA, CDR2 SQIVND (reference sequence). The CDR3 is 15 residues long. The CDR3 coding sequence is TGTGCCAGTAGTATAGGCGGGGGCGATGGTCAGCCCCAGCATTTT. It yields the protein CASSIGGGDGQPQHF.

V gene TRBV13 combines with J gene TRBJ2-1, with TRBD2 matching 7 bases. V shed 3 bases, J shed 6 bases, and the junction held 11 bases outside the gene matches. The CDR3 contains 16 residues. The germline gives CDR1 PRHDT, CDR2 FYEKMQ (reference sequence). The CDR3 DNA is TGTGCCAGCAGCTTGGGAAAGGGACTATTTTTCAATGAGCAGTTCTTC. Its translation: CASSLGKGLFFNEQFF.

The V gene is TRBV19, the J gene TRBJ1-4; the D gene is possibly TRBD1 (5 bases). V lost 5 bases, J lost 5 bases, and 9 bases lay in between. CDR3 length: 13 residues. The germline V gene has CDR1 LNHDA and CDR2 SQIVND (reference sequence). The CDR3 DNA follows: TGTGCCAGTAGTGCCAGGGAGAATGAAAAACTGTTTTTT. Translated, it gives CASSARENEKLFF.

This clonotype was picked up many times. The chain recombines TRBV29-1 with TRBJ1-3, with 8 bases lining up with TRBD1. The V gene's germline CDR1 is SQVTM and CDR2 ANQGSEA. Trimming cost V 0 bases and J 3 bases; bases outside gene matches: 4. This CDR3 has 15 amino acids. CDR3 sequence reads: CSVEDSGTGGNTIYF. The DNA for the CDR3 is TGCAGCGTTGAAGATTCCGGGACAGGTGGAAACACCATATATTTT.

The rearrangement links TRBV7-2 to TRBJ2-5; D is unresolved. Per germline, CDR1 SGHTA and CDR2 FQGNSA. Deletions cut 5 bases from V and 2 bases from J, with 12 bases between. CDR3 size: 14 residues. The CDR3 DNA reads TGTGCCAGCAGCACCTGGCAGGAGCAAGAGACCCAGTACTTC. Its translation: CASSTWQEQETQYF.

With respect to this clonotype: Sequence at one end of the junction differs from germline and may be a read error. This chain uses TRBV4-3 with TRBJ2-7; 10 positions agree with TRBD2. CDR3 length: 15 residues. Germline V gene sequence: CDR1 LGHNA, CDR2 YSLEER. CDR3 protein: CASRTGLASHYEQCF. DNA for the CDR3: TGCGCCAGCAGAACGGGACTAGCGTCGCACTACGAGCAGTGCTTC.

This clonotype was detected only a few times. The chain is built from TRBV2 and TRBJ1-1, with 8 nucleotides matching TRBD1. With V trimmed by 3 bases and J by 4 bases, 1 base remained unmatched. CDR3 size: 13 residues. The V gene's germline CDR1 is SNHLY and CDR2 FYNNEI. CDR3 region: CASSDTGGTEAFF. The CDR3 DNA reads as TGTGCCAGCAGTGATACAGGGGGCACTGAAGCTTTCTTT.

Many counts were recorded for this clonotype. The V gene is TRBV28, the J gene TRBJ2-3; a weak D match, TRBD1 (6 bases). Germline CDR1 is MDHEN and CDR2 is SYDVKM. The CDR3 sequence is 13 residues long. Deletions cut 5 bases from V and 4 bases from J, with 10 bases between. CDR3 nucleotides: TGTGCCAGCAGTGAAGGACAGTCAGATACGCAGTATTTT. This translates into CASSEGQSDTQYF.

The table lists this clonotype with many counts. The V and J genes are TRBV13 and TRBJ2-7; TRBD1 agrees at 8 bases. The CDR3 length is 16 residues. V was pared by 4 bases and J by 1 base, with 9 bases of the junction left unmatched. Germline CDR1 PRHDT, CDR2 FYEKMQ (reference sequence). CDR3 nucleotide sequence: TGTGCCAGCAGCTCGTTGGACAGGGACCTTTCCTACGAGCAGTACTTC. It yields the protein CASSSLDRDLSYEQYF.

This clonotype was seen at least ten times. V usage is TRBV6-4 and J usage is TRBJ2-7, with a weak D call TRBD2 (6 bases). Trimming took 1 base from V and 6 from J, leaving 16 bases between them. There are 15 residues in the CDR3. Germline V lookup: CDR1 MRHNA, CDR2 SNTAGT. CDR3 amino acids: CASSDFKDGLSEQYF. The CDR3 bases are TGTGCCAGCAGTGACTTTAAGGACGGACTAAGCGAGCAGTACTTC.

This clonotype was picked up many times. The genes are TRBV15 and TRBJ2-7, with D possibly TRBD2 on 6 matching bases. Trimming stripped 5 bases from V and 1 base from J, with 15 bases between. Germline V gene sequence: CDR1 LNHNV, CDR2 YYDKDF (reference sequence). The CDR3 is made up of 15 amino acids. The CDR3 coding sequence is TGTGCCACCAGCCGAGCGCGAGGGAGGTCCTACGAGCAGTACTTC. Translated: CATSRARGRSYEQYF.

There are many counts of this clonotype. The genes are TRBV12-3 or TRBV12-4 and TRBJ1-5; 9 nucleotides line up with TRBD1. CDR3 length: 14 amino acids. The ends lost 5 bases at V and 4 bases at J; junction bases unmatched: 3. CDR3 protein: CASSPGTGNQPQHF. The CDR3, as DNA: TGTGCCAGCAGTCCCGGGACAGGGAATCAGCCCCAGCATTTT.

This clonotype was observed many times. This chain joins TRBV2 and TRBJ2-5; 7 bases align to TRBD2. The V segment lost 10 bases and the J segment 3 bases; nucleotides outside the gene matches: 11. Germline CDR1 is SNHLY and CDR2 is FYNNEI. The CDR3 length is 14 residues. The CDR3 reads CATRGSSGKETQYF. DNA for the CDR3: TGTGCCACCAGAGGGTCTAGCGGCAAAGAGACCCAGTACTTC.

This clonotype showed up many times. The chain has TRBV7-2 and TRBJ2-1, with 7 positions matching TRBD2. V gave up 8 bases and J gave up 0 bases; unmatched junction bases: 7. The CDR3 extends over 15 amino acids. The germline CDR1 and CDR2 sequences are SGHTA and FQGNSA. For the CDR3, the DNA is TGTGCCAGCGCCCCCGGGACTACCTCCTACAATGAGCAGTTCTTC. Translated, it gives CASAPGTTSYNEQFF. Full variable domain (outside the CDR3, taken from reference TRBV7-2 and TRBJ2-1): GAGVSQSPSNKVTEKGKDVELRCDPISGHTALYWYRQSLGQGLEFLIYFQGNSAPDKSGLPSDRFSAERTGGSVSTLTIQRTQQEDSAVYLCASAPGTTSYNEQFFGPGTRLTVL.

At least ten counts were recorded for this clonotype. CDR3 protein: CAISESYDYEQYF. As DNA, the CDR3 is TGTGCCATCAGTGAGTCCTATGACTACGAGCAGTACTTC. The chain recombines TRBV10-3 with TRBJ2-7; no definite D call. The V and J ends lost 0 bases and 3 bases respectively, with 6 bases between them. CDR3 length equals 13 residues. Germline loops: CDR1 ENHRY, CDR2 SYGVKD.

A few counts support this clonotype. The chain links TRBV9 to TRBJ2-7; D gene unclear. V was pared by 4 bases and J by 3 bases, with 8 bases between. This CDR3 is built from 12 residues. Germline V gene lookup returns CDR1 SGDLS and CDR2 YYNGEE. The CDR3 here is CASSRNNYEQYF. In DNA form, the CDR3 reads TGTGCCAGCAGCCGGAACAACTACGAGCAGTACTTC.

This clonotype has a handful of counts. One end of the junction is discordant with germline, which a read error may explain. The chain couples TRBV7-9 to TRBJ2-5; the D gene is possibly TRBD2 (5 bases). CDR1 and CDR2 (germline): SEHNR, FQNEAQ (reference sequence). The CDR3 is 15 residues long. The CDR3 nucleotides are TGTGCCGGCAGCTTACGGGGTTTTGAGCAAGAGACCCAGTACTTC. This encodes CAGSLRGFEQETQYF.

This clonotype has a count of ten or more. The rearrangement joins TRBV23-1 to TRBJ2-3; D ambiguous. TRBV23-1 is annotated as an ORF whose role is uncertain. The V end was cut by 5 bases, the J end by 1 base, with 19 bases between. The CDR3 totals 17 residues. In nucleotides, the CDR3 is TGCGCCAGCAGTTCACCTGCGGCGCCCACAGGCACAGATACGCAGTATTTT. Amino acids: CASSSPAAPTGTDTQYF.

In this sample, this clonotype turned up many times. The CDR3 sequence: CASSQDARTGYTYEQYF. CDR3 nucleotide sequence: TGTGCCAGCAGCCAAGATGCGAGGACAGGGTACACCTACGAGCAGTACTTC. V gene TRBV3-1 combines with J gene TRBJ2-7; 8 bases are a match to TRBD1. J gave up 2 bases and V 0 bases, and 9 bases lay outside the gene matches. The CDR3 spans 17 residues. Germline CDR1 and CDR2: LGHDT and YNNKEL (reference sequence).

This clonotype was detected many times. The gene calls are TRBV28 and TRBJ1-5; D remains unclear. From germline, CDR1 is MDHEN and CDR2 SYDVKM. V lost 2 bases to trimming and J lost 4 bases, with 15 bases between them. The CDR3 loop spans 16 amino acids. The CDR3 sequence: CASSLVGRILNQPQHF. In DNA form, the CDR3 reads TGTGCCAGCAGTTTAGTAGGACGGATTTTAAATCAGCCCCAGCATTTT.

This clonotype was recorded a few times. As DNA, the CDR3 is TGCAGCGTTTTCGGCCCTGAAGCTTTCTTT. Protein product: CSVFGPEAFF. J is TRBJ1-1 and V is TRBV29-1, with D hard to call. The V and J ends lost 5 bases and 6 bases respectively, with 7 bases between them. Germline V gene sequence: CDR1 SQVTM, CDR2 ANQGSEA. The CDR3 contains 10 residues.

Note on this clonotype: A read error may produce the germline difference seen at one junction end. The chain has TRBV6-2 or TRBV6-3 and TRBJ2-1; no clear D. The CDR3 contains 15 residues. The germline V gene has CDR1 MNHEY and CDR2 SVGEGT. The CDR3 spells CASSYRASSYNERFF. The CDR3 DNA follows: TGTGCCAGCAGTTACCGGGCGAGCTCCTACAATGAGCGGTTCTTC.

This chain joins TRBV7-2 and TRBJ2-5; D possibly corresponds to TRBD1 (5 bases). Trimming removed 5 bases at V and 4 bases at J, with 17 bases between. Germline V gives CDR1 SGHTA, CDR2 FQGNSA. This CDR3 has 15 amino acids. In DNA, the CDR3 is TGTGCCAGCAGCCATGACCTCTGGGGCGGAGAGACCCAGTACTTC. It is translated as CASSHDLWGGETQYF. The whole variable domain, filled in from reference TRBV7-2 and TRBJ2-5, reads GAGVSQSPSNKVTEKGKDVELRCDPISGHTALYWYRQSLGQGLEFLIYFQGNSAPDKSGLPSDRFSAERTGGSVSTLTIQRTQQEDSAVYLCASSHDLWGGETQYFGPGTRLLVL.

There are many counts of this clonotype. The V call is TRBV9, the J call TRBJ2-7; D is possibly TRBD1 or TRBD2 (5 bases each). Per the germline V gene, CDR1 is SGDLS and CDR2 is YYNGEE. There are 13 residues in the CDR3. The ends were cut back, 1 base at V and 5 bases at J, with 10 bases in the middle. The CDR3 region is CASSVIRDHEQYF. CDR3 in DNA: TGTGCCAGCAGCGTAATTAGGGACCACGAGCAGTACTTC.